These 27 T cell receptor beta chains were all obtained from the same sample, sequenced in a study of T cells in Graves' hyperthyroidism and ophthalmopathy (dated by TCRdb to between 2018 and 2021). Receptors were amplified or captured by multiplex PCR. The sequencing machine was an Illumina HiSeq 2000. Amplification of TCR beta CDR3 regions was carried out from RNA transcripts. A first-round RT-PCR of the TCR CDR3 used the HTBI primer set with the Qiagen OneStep RT-PCR kit. TCRdb took the public reads, trimmed them with fastp at Q25, ran MiXCR for clone calling and kept in-frame beta chains. Each entry merges the rows of one CDR3 protein and shows their most common DNA and genes. The sample table records about 350,000 distinct CDR3 sequences; 15% of these occur just once. Under 25% of the sample lies in the top ten. Sequenced material: blood. The receptors shown here come from a woman in her sixties or seventies with Graves' ophthalmopathy.

This clonotype showed up many times. The chain couples TRBV20-1 to TRBJ1-4; no firm D call. Germline V lookup: CDR1 DFQATT, CDR2 SNEGSKA (reference sequence). Between the trimmed V and J ends, which lost 3 bases and 7 bases, there was a span of 12 bases. This CDR3 comprises 13 residues. In DNA, the CDR3 is TGCAGTGCTAGTGGAGGACGGGGTGAAAAACTGTTTTTT. It specifies CSASGGRGEKLFF.

This clonotype came up many times. This chain links TRBV6-2 or TRBV6-3 with TRBJ2-1; no definite D call. Deletions cut 5 bases from V and 0 bases from J, with 14 bases between. CDR1 is MNHEY and CDR2 is SVGEGT in the germline V gene. This CDR3 spans 16 amino acids. The CDR3 nucleotides read TGTGCCAGCAGTCCCCTCGACGGAAGCTCCTACAATGAGCAGTTCTTC. Amino acids: CASSPLDGSSYNEQFF.

The table lists this clonotype with many counts. The J gene is TRBJ1-2, the V gene TRBV28, with 7 bases matching TRBD1. CDR3 length: 14 amino acids. V lost 3 bases and J lost 8; bases outside the gene matches: 9. The germline V gene encodes CDR1 MDHEN and CDR2 SYDVKM. The CDR3 sequence is CASSFRGQYGGYTF. The CDR3 region has the DNA TGTGCCAGCAGTTTTCGGGGACAGTACGGCGGCTACACCTTC.

This clonotype has a count of ten or more. The chain uses TRBV3-1 and TRBJ2-7; D is uncertain. In germline, CDR1 is LGHDT, CDR2 YNNKEL (reference sequence). V was shortened by 1 base and J by 6 bases, with 16 bases between the two germline ends. The CDR3 is 15 residues long. CDR3 loop: CASSQGSLGSGEQYF. The CDR3 DNA follows: TGTGCCAGCAGCCAAGGATCCTTGGGGTCCGGCGAGCAGTACTTC.

This clonotype was seen repeatedly, ten times or more. The chain is built from TRBV3-1 and TRBJ2-3; no clear D gene. Germline V gene lookup returns CDR1 LGHDT and CDR2 YNNKEL (reference sequence). The CDR3 covers 14 residues. Trimming removed 3 bases at V and 1 base at J, with 8 bases between. The CDR3 DNA is TGTGCCAGCAGCCACTTCCGGGGCACAGATACGCAGTATTTT. Translating gives CASSHFRGTDTQYF.

This clonotype was observed once. The chain links TRBV25-1 to TRBJ1-1; D is undetermined. The CDR3 loop spans 15 amino acids. V was trimmed by 3 bases and J by 5 bases, leaving 16 bases between them. The germline V gene encodes CDR1 MGHDK and CDR2 SYGVNS. CDR3 protein: CASSDSLAGRTEAFF. CDR3 nucleotide sequence: TGTGCCAGCAGTGATTCCTTGGCAGGCCGAACTGAAGCTTTCTTT.

Ten or more counts support this clonotype. The J gene is TRBJ2-1, the V gene TRBV5-1; TRBD2 might be the D (6 bases). Trimming pared 0 bases from V and 3 bases from J, leaving 13 bases between. The V gene's germline CDR1 is SGHRS and CDR2 YFSETQ. The CDR3 has 16 residues. In nucleotides, the CDR3 is TGCGCCAGCAGCTTGGCATCCGGGGGAAGCTACAATGAGCAGTTCTTC. It encodes CASSLASGGSYNEQFF.

The chain carries TRBV5-1 and TRBJ1-6, with 9 positions matching TRBD1. CDR3 length equals 14 residues. Germline loops: CDR1 SGHRS, CDR2 YFSETQ. V shed 8 bases and J 4 bases; nucleotides not matched to a gene: 4. Here the CDR3 DNA reads TGCGCCAGTTGGACAGGGGATTATAATTCACCCCTCCACTTT. It specifies CASWTGDYNSPLHF.

CDR3 amino acids: CASSYSMVRDYEQYF. CDR3 sequence (DNA): TGTGCCAGCAGTTACTCGATGGTCCGGGACTACGAGCAGTACTTC. This chain links TRBV6-2 or TRBV6-3 with TRBJ2-7; weak D call: TRBD2 (5 bases). Trimming removed 0 bases at V and 3 bases at J, with 12 bases between. CDR1 and CDR2 from the germline V gene are MNHEY and SVGEGT. The CDR3 runs 15 residues.

This clonotype was seen at least ten times. The rearrangement uses TRBV2 and TRBJ1-1; 12 bases agree with TRBD1. The junction had 7 bases not matched to a gene; V was cut back by 11 bases and J by 3 bases. The CDR3 consists of 14 residues. The germline CDR1 and CDR2 sequences are SNHLY and FYNNEI. The CDR3 DNA is TGTGCCGGACGGGACAGGGGGCGGTACACTGAAGCTTTCTTT. Its protein product is CAGRDRGRYTEAFF.

This clonotype showed up just a few times. For the CDR3, the DNA is TGTGCCAGCAGGGGGACTAGAGCAGATACGCAGTATTTT. Residues: CASRGTRADTQYF. The rearrangement links TRBV6-1 to TRBJ2-3, with 8 bases aligning to TRBD2. Germline CDR1 MNHNS, CDR2 SASEGT. CDR3 size: 13 residues. With 6 bases clipped from V and 4 bases from J, the junction kept 3 bases outside the gene matches.

This clonotype was counted only a few times. This clone may be a read error of a much larger clone one base away. V usage is TRBV28 and J usage is TRBJ2-1; D is unclear. CDR3 length: 14 amino acids. The V gene's germline CDR1 is MDHEN and CDR2 SYDVKM. Trimming took off 7 bases at V and 5 bases at J, with 15 bases between the two ends. CDR3 in DNA: TGTGCCAGCACCTCTCGCGTTGCCCACAATGAGCAGTTCTTC. This gives the protein CASTSRVAHNEQFF.

This clonotype occurred many times. The V gene is TRBV6-1, the J gene TRBJ1-2; D unresolved. CDR1 MNHNS and CDR2 SASEGT come from the germline V gene. The V gene lost 1 base and the J gene lost 4 bases, with 10 bases spanning the gap. The CDR3 has 14 amino acids. The CDR3, as DNA: TGTGCCAGCAGTGAAGGGACGGGTTCCTATGGCTACACCTTC. Amino acid sequence: CASSEGTGSYGYTF.

This clonotype has at least ten counts. The chain combines TRBV20-1 with TRBJ2-5; a weak D match, TRBD1 (6 bases). CDR1 and CDR2 from the germline V gene are DFQATT and SNEGSKA (reference sequence). The length of the CDR3 is 16 residues. The V end was cut by 1 base, the J end by 1 base, with 16 bases between. CDR3 sequence (DNA): TGCAGTGCTAGAGGGGGGCAGCCAGGGCCCCAAGAGACCCAGTACTTC. Protein: CSARGGQPGPQETQYF.

At least ten counts were recorded for this clonotype. The V and J genes are TRBV12-3 or TRBV12-4 and TRBJ2-1; D is perhaps TRBD1 or TRBD2 (5 bases each). The CDR3 is 13 residues long. Deletions cut 3 bases from V and 7 bases from J, with 10 bases between. CDR3 nucleotides: TGTGCCAGCAGTTTTGCTGGGGGTAATGAGCAGTTCTTC. Protein sequence: CASSFAGGNEQFF.

In DNA form, the CDR3 reads TGTGCCAGCAGTCCCGGAACCGGGACAGGGGTCTATGGCTACACCTTC. This translates into CASSPGTGTGVYGYTF. V gene TRBV14 combines with J gene TRBJ1-2; 10 nucleotides align to TRBD1. Germline V gives CDR1 SGHDN, CDR2 FVKESK. This CDR3 has 16 residues. V dropped 6 bases and J dropped 4; count of bases not matched to a gene: 11.

The V and J genes are TRBV20-1 and TRBJ2-5; no definite D call. The CDR3 sequence is 15 residues long. V lost 1 base and J lost 4, with 16 bases in between. Germline V gene sequence: CDR1 DFQATT, CDR2 SNEGSKA (reference sequence). The CDR3 nucleotides are TGCAGTGCTAGAGGAAGTCGGTCAGTCGTAGAGACCCAGTACTTC. Amino acid sequence: CSARGSRSVVETQYF.

This chain links TRBV18 with TRBJ1-3; D possibly corresponds to TRBD1 (5 bases). The CDR3 is 15 amino acids. Trimming took off 6 bases at V and 5 bases at J, with 17 bases between the two ends. From germline, CDR1 is KGHSH and CDR2 LQKENI. The CDR3 sequence is CASSPGSDTRNTIYF. The CDR3 nucleotides are TGTGCCAGCTCGCCAGGATCGGACACAAGAAACACCATATATTTT.

This clonotype showed up just a few times. The gene calls are TRBV4-1 and TRBJ2-7; D gene unclear. V was cut by 8 bases and J by 3 bases, with 20 bases left in between. The CDR3 runs 15 residues. CDR1 and CDR2 from the germline V gene are MGHRA and YSYEKL. The CDR3 here is CASQPSSDPLYEQYF. DNA for the CDR3: TGCGCCAGCCAACCCTCGTCCGATCCCCTCTACGAGCAGTACTTC.

This clonotype was seen only a few times. The chain is built from TRBV19 and TRBJ1-1; 9 bases are a match to TRBD1. The CDR3 is made up of 16 amino acids. Losses at the gene ends were 6 bases for V and 0 bases for J; bases not matched to a gene: 8. Germline-derived CDR1 and CDR2 are LNHDA and SQIVND (reference sequence). CDR3 amino acids: CASRRTGGPMNTEAFF. The CDR3 nucleotides read TGTGCCAGTAGAAGAACAGGGGGCCCTATGAACACTGAAGCTTTCTTT.

The chain is built from TRBV19 and TRBJ2-1; D not resolved. Per germline, CDR1 LNHDA and CDR2 SQIVND (reference sequence). The V end was cut by 3 bases, the J end by 4 bases, with 7 bases between. This CDR3 has 13 amino acids. CDR3 nucleotides: TGTGCCAGTAGTATCTTAGGGTACAATGAGCAGTTCTTC. The encoded protein is CASSILGYNEQFF.

This chain connects TRBV27 to TRBJ2-1; 7 positions match TRBD2. The CDR3 runs 16 residues. Germline loops: CDR1 MNHEY, CDR2 SMNVEV (reference sequence). V gave up 6 bases and J gave up 4 bases; unmatched junction bases: 12. As DNA, the CDR3 is TGTGCCAGCAGATCCAACCGGGACTATACTTACAATGAGCAGTTCTTC. Residues: CASRSNRDYTYNEQFF.

This clonotype was seen a handful of times. V is TRBV30 and J is TRBJ1-1, with D uncertain. Germline V CDR1 and CDR2: GTSNPN, SVGIG (reference sequence). Trimming took off 3 bases at V and 3 bases at J, with 11 bases between the two ends. The CDR3 sequence is 13 residues long. The CDR3 region has the DNA TGTGCCTGGAGAGGCCCTTCGTACACTGAAGCTTTCTTT. It translates to CAWRGPSYTEAFF.

This clonotype has ten or more counts. The chain has TRBV18 and TRBJ2-5; D unresolved. Germline V gene data show CDR1 as KGHSH and CDR2 as LQKENI. Trimming took off 2 bases at V and 6 bases at J, with 13 bases between the two ends. CDR3 length: 14 amino acids. CDR3 sequence reads: CASSPSSRWKTQYF. Written as DNA, the CDR3 is TGTGCCAGCTCACCAAGTTCACGGTGGAAGACCCAGTACTTC.

Concerning this clonotype itself: Since a much larger clone is just one base distant, this may be a read error. The chain recombines TRBV7-8 with TRBJ2-1; a weak D match, TRBD1 (6 bases). The ends were cut back, 5 bases at V and 9 bases at J, with 20 bases in the middle. CDR1 and CDR2 from the germline V gene are SGHVS and FQNEAQ. The CDR3 consists of 15 residues. CDR3 region: CASSARDKLISEQFF. CDR3 nucleotide sequence: TGTGCCAGCAGCGCCCGGGACAAGCTCATCAGTGAGCAGTTCTTC.

This clonotype was detected many times. The chain employs TRBV30 and TRBJ1-2; D unresolved. Germline CDR1 and CDR2: GTSNPN and SVGIG (reference sequence). The CDR3 contains 13 residues. Trimming cost V 4 bases and J 0 bases, with 9 bases left between them. The CDR3 reads CAWNREPNYGYTF. In DNA, the CDR3 is TGTGCCTGGAACCGGGAACCTAACTATGGCTACACCTTC.

This clonotype has at least ten counts. The rearrangement joins TRBV20-1 to TRBJ2-7; 10 positions match TRBD2. Trimming cost V 5 bases and J 0 bases; bases outside gene matches: 10. Germline V gene data show CDR1 as DFQATT and CDR2 as SNEGSKA (reference sequence). This CDR3 is 16 amino acids long. In DNA, the CDR3 is TGCAGTGCTGGAGGACTAGCGGCGACAAGCTCCTACGAGCAGTACTTC. This encodes CSAGGLAATSSYEQYF.